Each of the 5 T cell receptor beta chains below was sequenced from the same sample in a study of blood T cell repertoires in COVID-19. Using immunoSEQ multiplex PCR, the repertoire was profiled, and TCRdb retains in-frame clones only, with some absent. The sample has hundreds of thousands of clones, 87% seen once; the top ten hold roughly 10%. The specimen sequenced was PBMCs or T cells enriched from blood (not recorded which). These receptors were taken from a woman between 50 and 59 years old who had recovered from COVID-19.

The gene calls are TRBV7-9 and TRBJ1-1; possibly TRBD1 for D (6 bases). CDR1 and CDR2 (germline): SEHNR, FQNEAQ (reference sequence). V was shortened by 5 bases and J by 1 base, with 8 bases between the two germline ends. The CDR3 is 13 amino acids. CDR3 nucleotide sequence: TGTGCCAGCAGCACAGGGTGGAACACTGAAGCTTTCTTT. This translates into CASSTGWNTEAFF.

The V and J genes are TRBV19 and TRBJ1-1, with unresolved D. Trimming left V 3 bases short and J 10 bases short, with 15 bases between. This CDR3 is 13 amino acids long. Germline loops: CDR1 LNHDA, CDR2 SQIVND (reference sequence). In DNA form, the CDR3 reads TGTGCCAGTAGTATTCGAGGATCTAGATTAGCTTTCTTT. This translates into CASSIRGSRLAFF.

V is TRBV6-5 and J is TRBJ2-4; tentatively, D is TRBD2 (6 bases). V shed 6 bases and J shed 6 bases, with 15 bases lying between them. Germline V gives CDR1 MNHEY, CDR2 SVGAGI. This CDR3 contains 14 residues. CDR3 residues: CASRGTLGGNIQYF. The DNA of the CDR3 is TGTGCCAGCAGGGGGACCCTCGGGGGAAACATTCAGTACTTC.

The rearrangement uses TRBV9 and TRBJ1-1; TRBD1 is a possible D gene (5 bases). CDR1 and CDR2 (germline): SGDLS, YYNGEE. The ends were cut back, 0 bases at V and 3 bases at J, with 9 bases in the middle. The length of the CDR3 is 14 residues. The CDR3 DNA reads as TGTGCCAGCAGCGTAGGGTCAGGGTACACTGAAGCTTTCTTT. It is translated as CASSVGSGYTEAFF.

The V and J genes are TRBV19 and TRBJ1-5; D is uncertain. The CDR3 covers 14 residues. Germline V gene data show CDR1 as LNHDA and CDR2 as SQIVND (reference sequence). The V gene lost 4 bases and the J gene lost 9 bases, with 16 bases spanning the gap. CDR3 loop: CASSRGQNGSPQHF. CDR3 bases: TGTGCCAGTAGTAGAGGCCAGAACGGGTCGCCCCAGCATTTT.